What follows are 15 T cell receptor beta chains derived from one specimen sequenced in a study of post-analysis software for immune sequencing data. The library was made from cDNA and included unique molecular identifiers. One entry per CDR3 protein results from TCRdb running MiXCR on the PCR reads. The sample records about 460,000 distinct CDR3 sequences, around 40% being singletons. General study points: Compared with controls, patients had more of five or six TRBV segments, including TRBV5-6, TRBV5-1 and TRBV20-1.

Their antigens are not known. The specimen was blood. The receptors were gathered from a girl under 18 with multiple sclerosis.

The DNA for the CDR3 is TGTGCCAGCAGTTCAATAGCGGGAGGGCCCACAGATACGCAGTATTTT. Protein: CASSSIAGGPTDTQYF. The chain joins TRBV27 to TRBJ2-3; 11 bases are shared with TRBD2. Germline-derived CDR1 and CDR2 are MNHEY and SMNVEV (reference sequence). J gave up 2 bases and V 4 bases, and 5 bases lay outside the gene matches. CDR3 length: 16 amino acids.

The chain joins TRBV6-5 to TRBJ2-5; D is undetermined. The germline V gene encodes CDR1 MNHEY and CDR2 SVGAGI. CDR3 size: 12 residues. V shed 10 bases and J shed 5 bases, with 14 bases lying between them. CDR3 loop: CATGPGFETQYF. In DNA form, the CDR3 reads TGTGCCACCGGCCCGGGTTTTGAGACCCAGTACTTC.

The chain uses TRBV12-3 or TRBV12-4 and TRBJ2-3, with 8 bases lining up with TRBD2. The CDR3 totals 14 residues. J gave up 2 bases and V 6 bases, and 4 bases lay outside the gene matches. The CDR3 spells CASRRSGNTDTQYF. The CDR3 nucleotides read TGTGCCAGCAGACGTAGCGGGAACACAGATACGCAGTATTTT.

In its sample, this clonotype was seen a few times. The rearrangement uses TRBV7-9 and TRBJ2-5; 9 bases are a match to TRBD1. After removal of 3 bases from V and 3 bases from J, the junction contained 5 bases not matched to a gene. Per the germline V gene, CDR1 is SEHNR and CDR2 is FQNEAQ (reference sequence). This CDR3 contains 15 residues. This CDR3 reads CASSLGTGSEETQYF. The CDR3 DNA reads TGTGCCAGCAGCTTGGGGACAGGGAGCGAAGAGACCCAGTACTTC.

The chain combines TRBV7-9 with TRBJ2-5, with D maybe TRBD2 (5 bases). This CDR3 region has 11 residues. The germline V gene encodes CDR1 SEHNR and CDR2 FQNEAQ (reference sequence). V was shortened by 5 bases and J by 10 bases, with 11 bases between the two germline ends. The CDR3 loop is CASSPREGQYF. The DNA for the CDR3 is TGTGCCAGCAGCCCTAGAGAGGGCCAGTACTTC.

This clonotype was observed a single time. V is TRBV6-1 and J is TRBJ2-1; 9 positions match TRBD2. Germline V gives CDR1 MNHNS, CDR2 SASEGT. The CDR3 has 13 amino acids. Trimming took 6 bases from V and 7 from J; bases not matched to a gene: 4. The CDR3 DNA is TGTGCCAGCAGACTAGCGGGCTGGAATGAGCAGTTCTTC. It codes for CASRLAGWNEQFF.

About this clonotype: A read error may account for a junction end that differs from germline. The J gene is TRBJ2-7, the V gene TRBV5-1; D possibly corresponds to TRBD1 (6 bases). The CDR3 has 15 amino acids. Germline V lookup: CDR1 SGHRS, CDR2 YFSETQ. The DNA of the CDR3 is TGCGCCGGCAGCTTTGCAGGGGTCATCGCCTACGAGCAGTACTTC. Translating gives CAGSFAGVIAYEQYF.

The chain recombines TRBV7-2 with TRBJ1-1; D perhaps matches TRBD1 (6 bases). The CDR3 totals 14 residues. Trimming took 4 bases from V and 3 from J, leaving 12 bases between them. Germline-derived CDR1 and CDR2 are SGHTA and FQGNSA. The chain's CDR3 is CASSWGGGDTEAFF. CDR3 in DNA: TGTGCCAGCAGCTGGGGAGGGGGTGACACTGAAGCTTTCTTT.

The J gene is TRBJ2-1, the V gene TRBV29-1; TRBD2 matches at 7 bases. Trimming cost V 3 bases and J 2 bases; bases outside gene matches: 4. Looked up from germline, CDR1 is SQVTM and CDR2 is ANQGSEA. The CDR3 consists of 14 residues. The CDR3 sequence is CSVDGGRAYNEQFF. The DNA of the CDR3 is TGCAGCGTTGATGGTGGGAGGGCCTACAATGAGCAGTTCTTC.

The rearrangement joins TRBV7-2 to TRBJ2-1; TRBD2 aligns across 7 bases. The germline V gene has CDR1 SGHTA and CDR2 FQGNSA. V was clipped by 5 bases and J by 8 bases; unmatched bases: 6. This CDR3 spans 13 amino acids. The chain's CDR3 is CASSRRGEDEQFF. For the CDR3, the DNA is TGTGCCAGCAGCCGTCGGGGGGAGGATGAGCAGTTCTTC.

J is TRBJ1-1 and V is TRBV7-3, with unresolved D. Germline V gene data show CDR1 as SGHTA and CDR2 as FQGTGA. The CDR3 is made up of 13 amino acids. Trimming took off 5 bases at V and 1 base at J, with 8 bases between the two ends. The CDR3 here is CASSRAGNTEAFF. CDR3 nucleotides: TGTGCCAGCAGCAGGGCGGGGAACACTGAAGCTTTCTTT.

This clonotype was observed a handful of times. The chain employs TRBV7-3 and TRBJ2-1; 11 bases are shared with TRBD2. Germline CDR1 reads SGHTA; CDR2 reads FQGTGA. This CDR3 comprises 16 residues. With V trimmed by 8 bases and J by 10 bases, 16 bases remained unmatched. The CDR3 DNA reads TGTGCCAGCGCCCGAGGTGGAGCTAGCGGGAGGAGCGAGCAGTTCTTC. This translates into CASARGGASGRSEQFF. The full variable domain, in which reference TRBV7-3 and TRBJ2-1 provide the parts outside the CDR3, is GAGVSQTPSNKVTEKGKYVELRCDPISGHTALYWYRQSLGQGPEFLIYFQGTGAADDSGLPNDRFFAVRPEGSVSTLKIQRTERGDSAVYLCASARGGASGRSEQFFGPGTRLTVL.

This clonotype turned up a few times. This sequence joins TRBV29-1 and TRBJ2-7; D tentatively reads TRBD1 or TRBD2 (5 bases each). CDR1 is SQVTM, CDR2 ANQGSEA, per germline. Trimming left V 1 base short and J 2 bases short, with 15 bases between. The CDR3 covers 15 residues. CDR3 sequence: CSVEVPGTYPYEQYF. In DNA, the CDR3 is TGCAGCGTTGAAGTGCCCGGGACGTACCCCTACGAGCAGTACTTC.

J is TRBJ2-1 and V is TRBV29-1; D could derive from TRBD1 or TRBD2 (5 bases each). Germline V lookup: CDR1 SQVTM, CDR2 ANQGSEA. Trimming removed 7 bases at V and 6 bases at J, with 22 bases between. The CDR3 is 15 amino acids. CDR3 nucleotides: TGCAGCGCCGCCAGGGACCAGGTAGGGCGCAATGAGCAGTTCTTC. This translates into CSAARDQVGRNEQFF.

The chain couples TRBV20-1 to TRBJ2-1; D is possibly TRBD2 (6 bases). The germline V gene encodes CDR1 DFQATT and CDR2 SNEGSKA (reference sequence). The CDR3 has 13 residues. Trimming took off 7 bases at V and 2 bases at J, with 12 bases between the two ends. CDR3 in amino acids: CSGFSGAYNEQFF. In nucleotides, the CDR3 is TGCAGTGGATTTTCGGGAGCCTACAATGAGCAGTTCTTC.